The T cell receptor beta chain under discussion was sequenced for a study of lymphopenia after photon versus proton radiotherapy. TCRdb's copy holds only in-frame clones and misses some; the assay was immunoSEQ multiplex PCR. The table has 30,000 to 45,000 clones, 92% seen once. Points from the study as a whole: Only patients who died were analyzed for survival; proton advantage is unproven. After the lymphocyte nadir, photon-treated repertoires showed oligoclonal expansion, especially of CD8+ Temra cells.

Regarding this clone: Its target is unknown.

This TCR derives from a man in his fifties or sixties with cholangiocarcinoma. The specimen was peripheral blood, collected from a patient treated with photon-based radiotherapy.

Written as DNA, the CDR3 is TGTGCCAGCAGTTTATCTTACAGGCCCTTATCGAACACTGAAGCTTTCTTT. Translated: CASSLSYRPLSNTEAFF. The V gene is TRBV27, the J gene TRBJ1-1; D might be TRBD1 (5 bases). Germline V gives CDR1 MNHEY, CDR2 SMNVEV (reference sequence). Trimming pared 0 bases from V and 1 base from J, leaving 15 bases between. CDR3 length: 17 residues.